A single sample is the source of the 22 T cell receptor beta chains below, sequenced in a study of blood T cell repertoires in COVID-19. Here immunoSEQ multiplex PCR was the method, and the copy in TCRdb shows in-frame clones only, minus some. This sample has 250,000 to 300,000 clones; over 70% occur once, and the top ten carry less than 1.6%. Sequencing used peripheral blood. The receptors derive from a woman aged 40 to 50 who had recovered from COVID-19.

The CDR3 here is CASSPSSGLAGDTQYF. The DNA for the CDR3 is TGTGCCAGCTCACCAAGCTCGGGACTAGCGGGCGATACGCAGTATTTT. The chain joins TRBV18 to TRBJ2-3, with 12 bases lining up with TRBD2. Losses at the gene ends were 2 bases for V and 6 bases for J; bases not matched to a gene: 6. CDR1 and CDR2 (germline): KGHSH, LQKENI. The CDR3 covers 16 residues. Based on the CDR3 plus reference TRBV18 and TRBJ2-3, the full variable domain is NAGVMQNPRHLVRRRGQEARLRCSPMKGHSHVYWYRQLPEEGLKFMVYLQKENIIDESGMPKERFSAEFPKEGPSILRIQQVVRGDSAAYFCASSPSSGLAGDTQYFGPGTRLTVL.

The chain couples TRBV5-4 to TRBJ2-2; D remains ambiguous. The CDR3 covers 15 residues. CDR1 SGHNT and CDR2 YYREEE come from the germline V gene (reference sequence). V was clipped by 0 bases and J by 2 bases, with 8 bases between them. The CDR3 nucleotides are TGTGCCAGCAGCTTGGGGGCCGTTAACACCGGGGAGCTGTTTTTT. Translated, it gives CASSLGAVNTGELFF.

The rearrangement links TRBV5-1 to TRBJ2-5; 8 nucleotides align to TRBD2. CDR3 length equals 15 residues. CDR1 is SGHRS and CDR2 is YFSETQ in the germline V gene. After removal of 2 bases from V and 2 bases from J, the junction contained 5 bases not matched to a gene. CDR3 protein: CASSFTGGAQETQYF. CDR3 coding DNA: TGCGCCAGCAGCTTTACCGGGGGGGCTCAAGAGACCCAGTACTTC. Together with reference TRBV5-1 and TRBJ2-5, the CDR3 gives the full variable domain: KAGVTQTPRYLIKTRGQQVTLSCSPISGHRSVSWYQQTPGQGLQFLFEYFSETQRNKGNFPGRFSGRQFSNSRSEMNVSTLELGDSALYLCASSFTGGAQETQYFGPGTRLLVL.

This clone was observed a single time. The V call is TRBV3-1 (or the pseudogene TRBV3-2), the J call TRBJ2-1; D unresolved. The V end lost 3 bases, the J end lost 9 bases, and 9 bases lay between the germline ends. Germline CDR1 LGHDT, CDR2 YNNKEL (reference sequence). The CDR3 has 12 residues. The CDR3, as DNA: TGTGCCAGCAGCCATAGCACGGCTGAGCAGTTCTTC. This sequence encodes CASSHSTAEQFF.

The V and J genes are TRBV10-3 and TRBJ2-1, with D uncertain. This CDR3 contains 15 residues. V was shortened by 5 bases and J by 8 bases, with 19 bases between the two germline ends. Per germline, CDR1 ENHRY and CDR2 SYGVKD. CDR3 residues: CAISMARLPRDEQFF. The CDR3 DNA sequence: TGTGCCATCAGTATGGCAAGACTCCCTCGGGATGAGCAGTTCTTC.

This chain links TRBV12-5 with TRBJ2-7; TRBD2 is a possible D gene (7 bases). The CDR3 totals 14 residues. CDR1 is LGHNT and CDR2 is FRNRAP in the germline V gene. V was shortened by 6 bases and J by 5 bases, with 17 bases between the two germline ends. CDR3 in amino acids: CASGPGRGGHEQYF. The CDR3 coding sequence is TGTGCTAGTGGGCCGGGGAGGGGGGGCCACGAGCAGTACTTC.

The chain is built from TRBV10-1 and TRBJ2-2; D possibly corresponds to TRBD1 (6 bases). Trimming left V 3 bases short and J 1 base short, with 12 bases between. Germline CDR1 and CDR2: WNHNN and SYGVQD (reference sequence). The CDR3 contains 16 residues. The CDR3 nucleotides read TGCGCCAGCAGTGAAATCAGGGGTCTGAACACCGGGGAGCTGTTTTTT. Translation: CASSEIRGLNTGELFF.

The V gene is TRBV11-2, the J gene TRBJ2-1; TRBD1 agrees at 8 bases. The CDR3 length is 15 residues. V shed 2 bases, J shed 7 bases, and the junction held 7 bases outside the gene matches. Germline lookup yields CDR1 SGHAT and CDR2 FQNNGV. CDR3 region: CASSLIQGAGNEQFF. Written as DNA, the CDR3 is TGTGCCAGCAGCTTAATCCAGGGGGCGGGAAATGAGCAGTTCTTC.

J is TRBJ1-1 and V is TRBV29-1; the match to TRBD1 covers 10 bases. The germline CDR1 and CDR2 sequences are SQVTM and ANQGSEA. After removal of 6 bases from V and 0 bases from J, the junction contained 10 bases not matched to a gene. This CDR3 region has 16 residues. CDR3 DNA sequence: TGCAGCGTCCACCGCGGGACAGGGGTCCTGAACACTGAAGCTTTCTTT. Its protein product is CSVHRGTGVLNTEAFF.

The chain carries TRBV18 and TRBJ1-1; TRBD1 matches 7 bases. The CDR3 extends over 14 amino acids. V was pared by 2 bases and J by 5 bases, with 5 bases of the junction left unmatched. From germline, CDR1 is KGHSH and CDR2 LQKENI. DNA of the CDR3: TGTGCCAGCTCACCAATCAGGGGGGAGACTGAAGCTTTCTTT. It codes for CASSPIRGETEAFF.

This chain uses TRBV11-1 with TRBJ1-2; unclear D gene. V shed 3 bases and J shed 5 bases, with 10 bases lying between them. This CDR3 has 13 residues. CDR1 and CDR2 (germline): SGHAT, FQDESV (reference sequence). The CDR3 region has the DNA TGTGCCAGCAGCTTCGGGAATAGATATGGCTACACCTTC. Translating gives CASSFGNRYGYTF. The complete variable domain, with remaining parts taken from reference TRBV11-1 and TRBJ1-2, reads EAEVAQSPRYKITEKSQAVAFWCDPISGHATLYWYRQILGQGPELLVQFQDESVVDDSQLPKDRFSAERLKGVDSTLKIQPAELGDSAMYLCASSFGNRYGYTFGSGTRLTVV.

V and J are TRBV11-3 and TRBJ2-3, with D perhaps matching TRBD2 (6 bases). There are 16 residues in the CDR3. Germline-derived CDR1 and CDR2 are SGHNT and YENEEA. V lost 1 base and J lost 5, with 16 bases in between. The CDR3 protein is CASSLGFGGVGDTQYF. The DNA for the CDR3 is TGTGCCAGCAGCTTAGGGTTTGGAGGGGTAGGAGATACGCAGTATTTT. Together with reference TRBV11-3 and TRBJ2-3, the CDR3 gives the full variable domain: EAGVVQSPRYKIIEKKQPVAFWCNPISGHNTLYWYLQNLGQGPELLIRYENEEAVDDSQLPKDRFSAERLKGVDSTLKIQPAELGDSAVYLCASSLGFGGVGDTQYFGPGTRLTVL.

The rearrangement links TRBV15 to TRBJ1-1, with a weak D call TRBD1 (5 bases). This CDR3 has 15 residues. The V end lost 0 bases, the J end lost 10 bases, and 18 bases lay between the germline ends. Germline CDR1 LNHNV, CDR2 YYDKDF (reference sequence). The DNA of the CDR3 is TGTGCCACCAGCAGAGATCTCGGTCAGGGATCGGGAGCTTTCTTT. Its protein is CATSRDLGQGSGAFF.

V gene TRBV6-5 combines with J gene TRBJ2-2, with D unclear. Trimming shortened V by 1 base and J by 4 bases, and 10 bases separated the two germline ends. Germline V gives CDR1 MNHEY, CDR2 SVGAGI. The length of the CDR3 is 15 residues. The CDR3 is CASSYWLGSTGELFF. The CDR3 nucleotides are TGTGCCAGCAGTTACTGGCTAGGAAGCACCGGGGAGCTGTTTTTT.

The chain is built from TRBV2 and TRBJ2-3; D is unclear. Germline V gene sequence: CDR1 SNHLY, CDR2 FYNNEI. Trimming removed 7 bases from V and 0 bases from J, with 5 bases in between. The CDR3 is 12 residues long. The CDR3: CASTTSTDTQYF. The CDR3 DNA sequence: TGTGCCAGCACAACTAGCACAGATACGCAGTATTTT.

V gene TRBV5-1 combines with J gene TRBJ2-7; D call uncertain. Germline-derived CDR1 and CDR2 are SGHRS and YFSETQ. The V gene lost 8 bases and the J gene lost 5 bases, with 11 bases spanning the gap. The CDR3 spans 11 residues. The CDR3 sequence is CASRGGHEQYF. The DNA of the CDR3 is TGCGCCAGTCGCGGTGGTCACGAGCAGTACTTC.

V usage is TRBV30 and J usage is TRBJ1-6; no definite D call. The CDR3 loop spans 13 amino acids. V was shortened by 0 bases and J by 11 bases, with 11 bases between the two germline ends. Per the germline V gene, CDR1 is GTSNPN and CDR2 is SVGIG (reference sequence). The CDR3 region has the DNA TGTGCCTGGAGTGTACATGGAGGGCCACCCCTCCACTTT. Protein: CAWSVHGGPPLHF.

The chain has TRBV4-3 and TRBJ1-1; 7 bases match TRBD1. Trimming at V came to 2 bases and at J to 2 bases, leaving 5 bases not matched to a gene. CDR1 is LGHNA and CDR2 is YSLEER in the germline V gene. The CDR3 length is 15 residues. CDR3 sequence (DNA): TGCGCCAGCAGCCAACCCGGGACAGTTAACACTGAAGCTTTCTTT. Translated, it gives CASSQPGTVNTEAFF.

The chain links TRBV13 to TRBJ2-7; TRBD1 matches 12 bases. With V trimmed by 5 bases and J by 4 bases, 15 bases remained unmatched. Germline values: CDR1 PRHDT, CDR2 FYEKMQ (reference sequence). This CDR3 has 18 residues. CDR3 nucleotides: TGTGCCAGCAGCGCCTCCGGGACAGGGGGCAACCTTGTGTACGAGCAGTACTTC. Encoded protein: CASSASGTGGNLVYEQYF.

This chain joins TRBV25-1 and TRBJ2-3; D is unresolved. The germline CDR1 and CDR2 sequences are MGHDK and SYGVNS. V lost 8 bases to trimming and J lost 2 bases, with 11 bases between them. The CDR3 loop spans 13 amino acids. CDR3: CASGNPFTDTQYF. The CDR3 nucleotides read TGTGCCAGCGGCAACCCCTTCACAGATACGCAGTATTTT.

This rearrangement joins TRBV3-1 (or the pseudogene TRBV3-2) to TRBJ1-2; D gene ambiguous. V lost 6 bases and J 10 bases, leaving 24 bases between the germline ends. The germline CDR1 and CDR2 sequences are LGHDT and YNNKEL (reference sequence). This CDR3 has 15 amino acids. The CDR3, as DNA: TGTGCCAGCAGTCCCTTAACTGGGAAGACTATTTCCTACACCTTC. Protein product: CASSPLTGKTISYTF.

This chain joins TRBV18 and TRBJ2-5; 10 bases are a match to TRBD2. V trimming: 3 bases; J trimming: 2 bases; junction bases outside the gene matches: 3. Germline-derived CDR1 and CDR2 are KGHSH and LQKENI. CDR3 length: 15 amino acids. The CDR3 sequence: CASSPLAGEQETQYF. The DNA for the CDR3 is TGTGCCAGCTCACCGCTAGCGGGGGAGCAAGAGACCCAGTACTTC.